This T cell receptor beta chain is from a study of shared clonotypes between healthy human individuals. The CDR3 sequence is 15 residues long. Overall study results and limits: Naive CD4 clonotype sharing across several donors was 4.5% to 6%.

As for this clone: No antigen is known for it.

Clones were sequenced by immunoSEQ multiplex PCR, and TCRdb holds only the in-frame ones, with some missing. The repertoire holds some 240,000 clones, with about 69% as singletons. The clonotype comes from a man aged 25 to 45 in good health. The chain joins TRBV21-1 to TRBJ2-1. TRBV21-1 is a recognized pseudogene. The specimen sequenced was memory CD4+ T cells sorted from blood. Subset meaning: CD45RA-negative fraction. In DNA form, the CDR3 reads TGTGCCAGTCCGCTGTGGGGGAAGTGCTACAATGAGCAGTTCTTC. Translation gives CASPLWGKCYNEQFF.